Each of the 30 T cell receptor beta chains below was sequenced from the same sample in a study of T cell responses to AZD1222 COVID-19 vaccine. Sequenced by immunoSEQ multiplex PCR; TCRdb stores in-frame clones only, minus some. Of approximately 100,000 clones listed, over 85% are singletons. Material: peripheral blood, obtained on day 0 of AZD1222 vaccination. These receptors all stem from an adult in good health.

The V gene is TRBV15, the J gene TRBJ2-4; TRBD2 agrees at 8 bases. There are 19 residues in the CDR3. Looked up from germline, CDR1 is LNHNV and CDR2 is YYDKDF (reference sequence). V dropped 0 bases and J dropped 0; count of bases not matched to a gene: 10. In DNA form, the CDR3 reads TGTGCCACCAGCAGAGAACCGGGACTAGTAATTCGAGCCAAAAACATTCAGTACTTC. Amino acids: CATSREPGLVIRAKNIQYF.

The chain employs TRBV15 and TRBJ1-3; D is perhaps TRBD1 (5 bases). From germline, CDR1 is LNHNV and CDR2 YYDKDF (reference sequence). The CDR3 is 15 residues long. V lost 1 base to trimming and J lost 0 bases, with 7 bases between them. The CDR3 region has the DNA TGTGCCACCAGCAGAGGACAGCCCTCTGGAAACACCATATATTTT. Translation gives CATSRGQPSGNTIYF.

The chain recombines TRBV7-9 with TRBJ1-6, with 9 bases identical to TRBD1. Germline trimming cut 7 bases from V and 6 bases from J; bases unmatched to any gene: 7. This CDR3 contains 15 residues. Germline-derived CDR1 and CDR2 are SEHNR and FQNEAQ (reference sequence). CDR3 loop: CASNTGTGFNSPLHF. Written as DNA, the CDR3 is TGTGCCAGCAACACCGGGACAGGGTTTAATTCACCCCTCCACTTT.

V and J are TRBV5-6 and TRBJ2-3, with D tentatively TRBD1 or TRBD2 (5 bases each). This CDR3 comprises 15 residues. Germline-derived CDR1 and CDR2 are SGHDT and YYEEEE. Trimming removed 4 bases from V and 0 bases from J, with 12 bases in between. As DNA, the CDR3 is TGTGCCAGCAGCGTGGGACGGTCTAGCACAGATACGCAGTATTTT. Protein product: CASSVGRSSTDTQYF.

In this sample, this clone turned up once. This chain links TRBV7-9 with TRBJ2-2, with D tentatively TRBD1 or TRBD2 (5 bases each). Trimming cost V 5 bases and J 2 bases, with 12 bases left between them. The V gene's germline CDR1 is SEHNR and CDR2 FQNEAQ (reference sequence). This CDR3 region has 15 residues. Here the CDR3 reads CASSDGTANTGELFF. CDR3 nucleotides: TGTGCCAGCAGCGACGGGACGGCTAACACCGGGGAGCTGTTTTTT.

CDR3 sequence reads: CSVTGGLAGVYEQYF. DNA of the CDR3: TGCAGCGTTACAGGGGGACTAGCGGGAGTGTACGAGCAGTACTTC. V usage is TRBV29-1 and J usage is TRBJ2-7; 14 bases match TRBD2. There are 15 residues in the CDR3. Germline CDR1 and CDR2: SQVTM and ANQGSEA. Losses at the gene ends were 5 bases for V and 4 bases for J; bases not matched to a gene: 7.

This chain connects TRBV11-2 to TRBJ2-7; D gene ambiguous. Trimming left V 2 bases short and J 2 bases short, with 10 bases between. The germline V gene has CDR1 SGHAT and CDR2 FQNNGV. CDR3 length: 14 amino acids. CDR3 protein: CASSLTTPTYEQYF. The CDR3 DNA follows: TGTGCCAGCAGCTTAACTACCCCGACCTACGAGCAGTACTTC.

The chain links TRBV7-2 to TRBJ2-3; D call uncertain. Trimming cost V 0 bases and J 6 bases, with 4 bases left between them. The CDR3 loop spans 12 amino acids. Germline CDR1 and CDR2: SGHTA and FQGNSA. The CDR3: CASSLARDTQYF. DNA of the CDR3: TGTGCCAGCAGCTTAGCTCGGGATACGCAGTATTTT. The variable domain in full, completed from reference TRBV7-2 and TRBJ2-3, reads GAGVSQSPSNKVTEKGKDVELRCDPISGHTALYWYRQSLGQGLEFLIYFQGNSAPDKSGLPSDRFSAERTGGSVSTLTIQRTQQEDSAVYLCASSLARDTQYFGPGTRLTVL.

The chain is built from TRBV12-3 or TRBV12-4 and TRBJ2-5, with TRBD2 identical over 7 bases. This CDR3 spans 13 amino acids. The CDR3 is CAWSAGVGETQYF. CDR3 in DNA: TGTGCGTGGTCGGCGGGAGTAGGAGAGACCCAGTACTTC.

The gene calls are TRBV28 and TRBJ1-2, with D possibly TRBD1 on 5 matching bases. The CDR3 is 15 amino acids. The germline V gene encodes CDR1 MDHEN and CDR2 SYDVKM. Trimming removed 2 bases from V and 4 bases from J, with 14 bases in between. CDR3 residues: CASSLGAHSPYGYTF. In nucleotides, the CDR3 is TGTGCCAGCAGTTTAGGGGCGCATTCTCCCTATGGCTACACCTTC.

CDR3 amino acids: CASAQGASGNTIYF. The CDR3 nucleotides are TGCGCCAGCGCACAGGGGGCCTCTGGAAACACCATATATTTT. This rearrangement joins TRBV5-1 to TRBJ1-3; TRBD1 matches 9 bases. The CDR3 loop spans 14 amino acids. V lost 7 bases to trimming and J lost 0 bases; unmatched junction nucleotides: 2. The germline V gene has CDR1 SGHRS and CDR2 YFSETQ.

The V gene is TRBV15, the J gene TRBJ2-1; TRBD1 matches 9 bases. This CDR3 spans 17 amino acids. Germline trimming cut 4 bases from V and 4 bases from J; bases unmatched to any gene: 11. The germline V gene has CDR1 LNHNV and CDR2 YYDKDF (reference sequence). CDR3 coding DNA: TGTGCCACCAGCACTCGTACAGGGGGCCGATTGTACAATGAGCAGTTCTTC. Translated: CATSTRTGGRLYNEQFF.

This clone was seen a few times. The rearrangement joins TRBV4-3 to TRBJ2-6, with D perhaps matching TRBD2 (5 bases). V lost 6 bases and J lost 4, with 16 bases in between. CDR3 size: 16 residues. Germline loops: CDR1 LGHNA, CDR2 YSLEER. In nucleotides, the CDR3 is TGCGCCAGCAGTCGGACGGCATCGGGGGGGGCCAACGTCCTGACTTTC. Its protein is CASSRTASGGANVLTF.

The V gene is TRBV7-3, the J gene TRBJ2-1; 10 positions match TRBD2. The CDR3 is 15 residues long. V was clipped by 0 bases and J by 7 bases; unmatched bases: 3. The germline V gene encodes CDR1 SGHTA and CDR2 FQGTGA. The CDR3 nucleotides are TGTGCCAGCAGCTTAACTAGCGGGAGGCCTAATGAGCAGTTCTTC. This gives the protein CASSLTSGRPNEQFF.

The rearrangement uses TRBV7-9 and TRBJ2-7; D is unclear. From germline, CDR1 is SEHNR and CDR2 FQNEAQ (reference sequence). This CDR3 is built from 11 residues. V was trimmed by 1 base and J by 4 bases, leaving 2 bases between them. The CDR3, as DNA: TGTGCCAGCAGCTTAGATTACGAGCAGTACTTC. This gives the protein CASSLDYEQYF.

The chain has TRBV5-1 and TRBJ1-2; D gene uncertain. The V and J ends lost 0 bases and 8 bases respectively, with 14 bases between them. Germline CDR1 reads SGHRS; CDR2 reads YFSETQ. The CDR3 runs to 14 residues. The CDR3 is CASSLDAVDTGYTF. CDR3 nucleotides: TGCGCCAGCAGCTTGGATGCAGTTGATACGGGCTACACCTTC.

J is TRBJ1-3 and V is TRBV9, with a weak D call TRBD1 (6 bases). The CDR3 length is 14 residues. CDR1 is SGDLS, CDR2 YYNGEE, per germline. The V end was cut by 5 bases, the J end by 0 bases, with 9 bases between. The CDR3 DNA reads TGTGCCAGCAGTCGACAGGTCTCTGGAAACACCATATATTTT. This codes for CASSRQVSGNTIYF.

The chain has TRBV6-2 or TRBV6-3 and TRBJ1-4; 7 bases map to TRBD1. The CDR3 is 19 amino acids. V was clipped by 4 bases and J by 0 bases; unmatched bases: 14. Germline V gene lookup returns CDR1 MNHEY and CDR2 SVGEGT. The CDR3 spells CASSSTGTALIATNEKLFF. DNA for the CDR3: TGTGCCAGCAGTTCTACCGGGACAGCGTTAATTGCAACTAATGAAAAACTGTTTTTT.

The V call is TRBV30, the J call TRBJ2-1; no clear D. The length of the CDR3 is 11 residues. Germline assignment: CDR1 GTSNPN and CDR2 SVGIG (reference sequence). Trimming took 1 base from V and 6 from J, leaving 4 bases between them. As DNA, the CDR3 is TGTGCCTGGAGTGCGCCCAATGAGCAGTTCTTC. Protein sequence: CAWSAPNEQFF. The full variable domain, rest sourced from reference TRBV30 and TRBJ2-1, is SQTIHQWPATLVQPVGSPLSLECTVEGTSNPNLYWYRQAAGRGLQLLFYSVGIGQISSEVPQNLSASRPQDRQFILSSKKLLLSDSGFYLCAWSAPNEQFFGPGTRLTVL.

The V call is TRBV11-3, the J call TRBJ2-7, with a tentative D call TRBD1 (5 bases). Trimming pared 0 bases from V and 2 bases from J, leaving 11 bases between. The CDR3 has 15 residues. CDR1 and CDR2 (germline): SGHNT, YENEEA. The CDR3: CASSLEAGPTYEQYF. The CDR3, as DNA: TGTGCCAGCAGCTTAGAGGCAGGGCCAACCTACGAGCAGTACTTC.

The count of this clone is one. DNA for the CDR3: TGTGCCAGCAGCTCTCTAGGGTCCTACGAGCAGTACTTC. Translation gives CASSSLGSYEQYF. J is TRBJ2-7 and V is TRBV7-2; no firm D call. CDR3 length equals 13 residues. Trimming stripped 4 bases from V and 1 base from J, with 8 bases between. Germline CDR1 is SGHTA and CDR2 is FQGNSA. The full variable domain, with the rest looked up from reference TRBV7-2 and TRBJ2-7, is GAGVSQSPSNKVTEKGKDVELRCDPISGHTALYWYRQSLGQGLEFLIYFQGNSAPDKSGLPSDRFSAERTGGSVSTLTIQRTQQEDSAVYLCASSSLGSYEQYFGPGTRLTVT.

The CDR3 nucleotides are TGTGCCACCAGTGATTTGGGAATAGCGGGAGTCAATGAGCAGTTCTTC. It translates to CATSDLGIAGVNEQFF. V is TRBV24-1 and J is TRBJ2-1; the match to TRBD2 covers 9 bases. Looked up from germline, CDR1 is KGHDR and CDR2 is SFDVKD. The CDR3 is 16 residues long. V lost 0 bases, J lost 6 bases, and 5 bases stayed unmatched.

V usage is TRBV24-1 and J usage is TRBJ2-7; 8 bases match TRBD2. The V segment lost 5 bases and the J segment 6 bases; nucleotides outside the gene matches: 14. Looked up from germline, CDR1 is KGHDR and CDR2 is SFDVKD. This CDR3 spans 16 amino acids. CDR3 coding DNA: TGTGCCACCAGTGCGAGCGGGGGAGGAATTCAAAGCGAGCAGTACTTC. It yields the protein CATSASGGGIQSEQYF.

This sequence joins TRBV7-2 and TRBJ2-1; the match to TRBD2 covers 9 bases. The germline V gene encodes CDR1 SGHTA and CDR2 FQGNSA. The junction had 11 bases not matched to a gene; V was cut back by 1 base and J by 1 base. This CDR3 has 19 amino acids. The CDR3 DNA reads as TGTGCCAGCAGCTTAGTTGTTGCCAGAGCGGGAGGATCCTACAATGAGCAGTTCTTC. Translating it yields CASSLVVARAGGSYNEQFF.

V and J are TRBV10-3 and TRBJ1-1; D not resolved. Per germline, CDR1 ENHRY and CDR2 SYGVKD. With 6 bases removed from V and 2 bases from J, the gap between germline ends came to 4 bases. This CDR3 region has 11 residues. The CDR3 region has the DNA TGTGCCATCAGGGCTAACACTGAAGCTTTCTTT. Residues: CAIRANTEAFF.

The V gene is TRBV9, the J gene TRBJ2-3, with 9 bases matching TRBD2. The CDR3 covers 18 residues. CDR1 and CDR2 (germline): SGDLS, YYNGEE. Unmatched junction bases numbered 17, after V lost 5 bases and J lost 4 bases. The chain's CDR3 is CASSRRLAAAAGADTQYF. DNA of the CDR3: TGTGCCAGCAGTCGCAGACTAGCGGCCGCCGCCGGCGCAGATACGCAGTATTTT.

The chain uses TRBV20-1 and TRBJ1-2; TRBD1 is a possible D gene (6 bases). V lost 0 bases and J lost 8, with 7 bases in between. The CDR3 covers 11 residues. Germline V gives CDR1 DFQATT, CDR2 SNEGSKA (reference sequence). The CDR3 sequence is CSAREGGGYTF. The CDR3 coding sequence is TGCAGTGCTAGAGAAGGGGGGGGCTACACCTTC.

V is TRBV28 and J is TRBJ2-7, with 8 bases lining up with TRBD1. Germline loops: CDR1 MDHEN, CDR2 SYDVKM. With V trimmed by 5 bases and J by 6 bases, 9 bases remained unmatched. This CDR3 has 14 amino acids. CDR3 coding DNA: TGTGCCAGCAGTCCCCCGGGACAGGCGTCCGAGCAGTACTTC. It specifies CASSPPGQASEQYF.

V is TRBV2 and J is TRBJ1-5, with TRBD1 as a possible D gene (5 bases). V was cut by 7 bases and J by 4 bases, with 11 bases left in between. The CDR3 is 13 amino acids. From germline, CDR1 is SNHLY and CDR2 FYNNEI. The CDR3 coding sequence is TGTGCCAGCACCGCTCAGGGAAATCAGCCCCAGCATTTT. Residues: CASTAQGNQPQHF.

This clone appeared a single time. The rearrangement joins TRBV6-2 or TRBV6-3 to TRBJ1-1; 7 nucleotides line up with TRBD1. CDR3 length: 14 residues. V gave up 4 bases and J gave up 3 bases; unmatched junction bases: 5. The V gene's germline CDR1 is MNHEY and CDR2 SVGEGT. The CDR3 region is CASSWDSWDTEAFF. CDR3 sequence (DNA): TGTGCCAGCAGTTGGGACAGTTGGGACACTGAAGCTTTCTTT.